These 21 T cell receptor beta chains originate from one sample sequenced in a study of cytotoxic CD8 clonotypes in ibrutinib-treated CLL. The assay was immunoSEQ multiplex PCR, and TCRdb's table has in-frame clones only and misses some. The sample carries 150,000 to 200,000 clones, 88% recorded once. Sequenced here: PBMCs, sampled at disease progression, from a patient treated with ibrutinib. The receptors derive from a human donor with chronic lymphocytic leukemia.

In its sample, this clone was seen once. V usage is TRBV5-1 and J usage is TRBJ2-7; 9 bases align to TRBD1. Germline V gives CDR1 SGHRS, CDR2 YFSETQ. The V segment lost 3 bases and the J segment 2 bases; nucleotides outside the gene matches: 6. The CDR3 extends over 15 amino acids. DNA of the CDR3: TGCGCCAGCAGCTGGACCGGGACAGGGCCCTACGAGCAGTACTTC. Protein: CASSWTGTGPYEQYF.

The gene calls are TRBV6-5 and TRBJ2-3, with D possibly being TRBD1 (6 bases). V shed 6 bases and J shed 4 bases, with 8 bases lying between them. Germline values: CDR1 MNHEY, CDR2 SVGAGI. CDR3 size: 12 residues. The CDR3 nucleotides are TGTGCCAGCAGCAGGGGCCCAGATACGCAGTATTTT. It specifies CASSRGPDTQYF.

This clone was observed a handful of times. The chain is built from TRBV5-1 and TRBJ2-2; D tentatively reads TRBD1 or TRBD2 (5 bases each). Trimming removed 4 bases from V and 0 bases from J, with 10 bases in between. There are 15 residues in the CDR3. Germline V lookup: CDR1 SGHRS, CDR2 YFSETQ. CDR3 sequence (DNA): TGCGCCAGCAGCCCGGGACCTGCGAACACCGGGGAGCTGTTTTTT. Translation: CASSPGPANTGELFF. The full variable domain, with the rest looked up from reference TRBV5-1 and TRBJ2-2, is KAGVTQTPRYLIKTRGQQVTLSCSPISGHRSVSWYQQTPGQGLQFLFEYFSETQRNKGNFPGRFSGRQFSNSRSEMNVSTLELGDSALYLCASSPGPANTGELFFGEGSRLTVL.

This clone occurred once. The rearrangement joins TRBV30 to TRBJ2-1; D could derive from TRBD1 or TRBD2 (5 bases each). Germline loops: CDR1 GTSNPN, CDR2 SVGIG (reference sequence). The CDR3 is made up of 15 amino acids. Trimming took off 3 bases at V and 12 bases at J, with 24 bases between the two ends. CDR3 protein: CAWSDPPGRHWGQFF. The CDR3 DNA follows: TGTGCCTGGAGCGACCCGCCGGGACGGCACTGGGGGCAGTTCTTC. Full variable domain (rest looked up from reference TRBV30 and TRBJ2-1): SQTIHQWPATLVQPVGSPLSLECTVEGTSNPNLYWYRQAAGRGLQLLFYSVGIGQISSEVPQNLSASRPQDRQFILSSKKLLLSDSGFYLCAWSDPPGRHWGQFFGPGTRLTVL.

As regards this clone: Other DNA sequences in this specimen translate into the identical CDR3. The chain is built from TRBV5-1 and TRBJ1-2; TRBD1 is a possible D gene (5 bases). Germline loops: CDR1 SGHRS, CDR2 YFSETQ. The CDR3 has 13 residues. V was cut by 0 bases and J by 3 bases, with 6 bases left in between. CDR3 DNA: TGCGCCAGCAGCTTGGCGGGGGACTATGGCTACACCTTC. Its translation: CASSLAGDYGYTF.

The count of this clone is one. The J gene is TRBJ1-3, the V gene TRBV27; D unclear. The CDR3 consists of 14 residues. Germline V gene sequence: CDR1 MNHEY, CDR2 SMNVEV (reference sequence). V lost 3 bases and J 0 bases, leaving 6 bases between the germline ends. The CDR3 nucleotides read TGTGCCAGCAGTTTGCGGAGCTCTGGAAACACCATATATTTT. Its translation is CASSLRSSGNTIYF.

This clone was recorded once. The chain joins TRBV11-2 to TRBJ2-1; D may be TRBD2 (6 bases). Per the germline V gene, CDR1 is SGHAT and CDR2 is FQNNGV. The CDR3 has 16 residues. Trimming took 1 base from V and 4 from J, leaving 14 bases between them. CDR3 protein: CASSLGGLAQYNEQFF. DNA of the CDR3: TGTGCCAGCAGCTTAGGTGGCCTAGCGCAATACAATGAGCAGTTCTTC.

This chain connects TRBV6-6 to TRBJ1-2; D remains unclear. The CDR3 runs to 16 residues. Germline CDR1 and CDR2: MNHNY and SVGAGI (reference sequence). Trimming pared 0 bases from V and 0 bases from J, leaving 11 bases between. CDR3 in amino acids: CASSYSRDTANYGYTF. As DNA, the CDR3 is TGTGCCAGCAGTTACTCTCGAGACACAGCTAACTATGGCTACACCTTC.

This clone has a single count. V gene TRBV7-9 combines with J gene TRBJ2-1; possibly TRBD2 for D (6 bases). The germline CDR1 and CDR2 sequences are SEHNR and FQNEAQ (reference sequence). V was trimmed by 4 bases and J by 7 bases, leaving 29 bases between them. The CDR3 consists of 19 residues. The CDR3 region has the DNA TGTGCCAGCAGCTCCCTCGGACTAATCTCTGGGACTGGGGTGAATGAGCAGTTCTTC. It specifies CASSSLGLISGTGVNEQFF.

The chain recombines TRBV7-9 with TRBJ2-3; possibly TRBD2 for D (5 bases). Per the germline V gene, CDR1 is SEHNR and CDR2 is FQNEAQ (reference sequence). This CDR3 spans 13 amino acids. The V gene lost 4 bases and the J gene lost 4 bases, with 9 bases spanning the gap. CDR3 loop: CASSWTGADTQYF. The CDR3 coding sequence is TGTGCCAGCAGCTGGACTGGGGCAGATACGCAGTATTTT.

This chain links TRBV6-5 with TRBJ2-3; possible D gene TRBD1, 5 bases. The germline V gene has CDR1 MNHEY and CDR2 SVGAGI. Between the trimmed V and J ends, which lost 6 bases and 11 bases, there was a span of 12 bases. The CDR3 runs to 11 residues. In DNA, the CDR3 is TGTGCCAGCAGGGCAGGGTGGGTGCAGTATTTT. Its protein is CASRAGWVQYF.

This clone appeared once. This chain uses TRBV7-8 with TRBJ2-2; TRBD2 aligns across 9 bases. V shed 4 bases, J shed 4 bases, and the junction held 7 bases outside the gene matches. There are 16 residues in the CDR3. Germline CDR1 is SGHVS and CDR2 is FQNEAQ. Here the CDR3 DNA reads TGTGCCAGCAGCTCCCGCCAGCGGGAGGTCACCGGGGAGCTGTTTTTT. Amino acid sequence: CASSSRQREVTGELFF.

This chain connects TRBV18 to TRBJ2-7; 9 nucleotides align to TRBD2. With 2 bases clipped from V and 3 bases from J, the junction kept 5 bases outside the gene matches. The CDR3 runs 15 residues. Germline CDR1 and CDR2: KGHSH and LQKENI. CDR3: CASSPSSGIGYEQYF. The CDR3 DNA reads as TGTGCCAGCTCACCATCTAGCGGGATAGGCTACGAGCAGTACTTC.

The chain's CDR3 is CASSYPPTGQFTHEQYF. For the CDR3, the DNA is TGTGCCAGCAGCTACCCCCCGACAGGGCAATTTACCCACGAGCAGTACTTC. The chain uses TRBV7-2 and TRBJ2-7; TRBD1 agrees at 7 bases. Germline V gene data show CDR1 as SGHTA and CDR2 as FQGNSA. This CDR3 contains 17 residues. With V trimmed by 4 bases and J by 5 bases, 17 bases remained unmatched.

The CDR3 protein is CASSVGAGANVLTF. For the CDR3, the DNA is TGCGCCAGCAGCGTGGGGGCTGGGGCCAACGTCCTGACTTTC. The chain is built from TRBV5-1 and TRBJ2-6, with D possibly being TRBD1 or TRBD2 (5 bases each). The CDR3 loop spans 14 amino acids. Germline V gene data show CDR1 as SGHRS and CDR2 as YFSETQ. V gave up 4 bases and J gave up 2 bases, with 7 bases separating them.

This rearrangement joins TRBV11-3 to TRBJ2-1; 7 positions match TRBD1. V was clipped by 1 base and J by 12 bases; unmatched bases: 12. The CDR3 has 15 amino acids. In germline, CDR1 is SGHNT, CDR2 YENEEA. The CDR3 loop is CASSLAPGGRVAQFF. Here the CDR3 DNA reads TGTGCCAGCAGCTTAGCGCCAGGGGGACGAGTGGCGCAGTTCTTC.

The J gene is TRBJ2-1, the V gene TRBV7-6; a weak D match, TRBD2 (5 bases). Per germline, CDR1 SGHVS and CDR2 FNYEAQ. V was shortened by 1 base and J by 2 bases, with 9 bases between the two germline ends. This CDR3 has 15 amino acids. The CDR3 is CASSLDGKTYNEQFF. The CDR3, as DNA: TGTGCCAGCAGCTTAGACGGGAAAACCTACAATGAGCAGTTCTTC. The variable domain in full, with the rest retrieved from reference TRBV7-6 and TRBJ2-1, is GAGVSQSPRYKVTKRGQDVALRCDPISGHVSLYWYRQALGQGPEFLTYFNYEAQQDKSGLPNDRFSAERPEGSISTLTIQRTEQRDSAMYRCASSLDGKTYNEQFFGPGTRLTVL.

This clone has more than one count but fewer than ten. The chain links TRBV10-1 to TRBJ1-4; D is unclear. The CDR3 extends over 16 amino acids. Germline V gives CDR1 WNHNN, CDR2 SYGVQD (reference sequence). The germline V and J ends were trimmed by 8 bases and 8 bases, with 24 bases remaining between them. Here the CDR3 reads CASFLPGSDRREKLFF. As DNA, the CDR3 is TGCGCCAGCTTCCTACCCGGTTCGGACCGACGGGAAAAACTGTTTTTT.

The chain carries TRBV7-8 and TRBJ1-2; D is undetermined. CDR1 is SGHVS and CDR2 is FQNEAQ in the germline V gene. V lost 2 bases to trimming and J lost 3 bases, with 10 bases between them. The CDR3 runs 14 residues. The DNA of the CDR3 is TGTGCCAGCAGCTTATATTGGATGGACTATGGCTACACCTTC. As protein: CASSLYWMDYGYTF.

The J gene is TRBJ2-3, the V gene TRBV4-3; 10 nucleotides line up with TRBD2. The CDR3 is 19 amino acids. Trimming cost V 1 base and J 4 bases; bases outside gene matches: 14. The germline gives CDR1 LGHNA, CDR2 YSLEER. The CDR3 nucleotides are TGCGCCAGCAGCCAAGTAAGGCTAGCGGGAGTGGGGGCCGCAGATACGCAGTATTTT. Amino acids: CASSQVRLAGVGAADTQYF.

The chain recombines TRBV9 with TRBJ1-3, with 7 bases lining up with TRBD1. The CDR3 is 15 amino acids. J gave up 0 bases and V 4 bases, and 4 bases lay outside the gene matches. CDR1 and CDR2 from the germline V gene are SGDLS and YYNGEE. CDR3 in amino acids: CASSLRGGSGNTIYF. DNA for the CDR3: TGTGCCAGCAGCCTCAGGGGGGGCTCTGGAAACACCATATATTTT.